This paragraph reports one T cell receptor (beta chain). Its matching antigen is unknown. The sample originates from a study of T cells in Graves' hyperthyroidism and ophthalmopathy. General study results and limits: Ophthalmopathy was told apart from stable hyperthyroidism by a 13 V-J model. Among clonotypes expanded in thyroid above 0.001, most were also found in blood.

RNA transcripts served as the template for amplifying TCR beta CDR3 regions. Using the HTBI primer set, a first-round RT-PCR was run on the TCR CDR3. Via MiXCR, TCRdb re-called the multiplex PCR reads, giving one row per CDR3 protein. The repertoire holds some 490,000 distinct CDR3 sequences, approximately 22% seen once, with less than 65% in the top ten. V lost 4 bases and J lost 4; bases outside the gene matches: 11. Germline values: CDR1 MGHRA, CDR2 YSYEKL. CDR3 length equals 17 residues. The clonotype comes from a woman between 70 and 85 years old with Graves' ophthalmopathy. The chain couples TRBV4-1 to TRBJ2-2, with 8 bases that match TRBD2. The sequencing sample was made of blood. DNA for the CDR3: TGCGCCAGCAGCCGGGCGCAACTAGCGGATTCCACCGGGGAGCTGTTTTTT. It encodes CASSRAQLADSTGELFF.